The source of this T cell receptor (beta chain) is a study of cytomegalovirus exposure and HLA in healthy donors. Clones were sequenced by immunoSEQ multiplex PCR, and TCRdb holds only the in-frame ones, with some missing. The sample contains roughly 56,000 clones, 85% to 95% of which appear only once. The CDR3 runs 14 residues. Germline V gene data show CDR1 as MNHEY and CDR2 as SMNVEV (reference sequence). The V end lost 4 bases, the J end lost 0 bases, and 7 bases lay between the germline ends. This receptor was taken from a man aged 18 to 29 in good health and CMV-seronegative. Sequencing input: PBMCs. This chain joins TRBV27 and TRBJ1-5; D possibly corresponds to TRBD1 (5 bases). The CDR3 region is CASSYQGSNQPQHF. The DNA for the CDR3 is TGTGCCAGCAGTTACCAGGGTAGCAATCAGCCCCAGCATTTT.